Below, 20 T cell receptor beta chains from the same sample are listed, as sequenced in a study of blood T cell repertoires in COVID-19. Method: immunoSEQ multiplex PCR; TCRdb's copy keeps in-frame clones and lacks some. Counted here are 110,000 or so clones, about 90% occurring once; the ten biggest clones make up approximately 4.2%. The sample comprised peripheral blood. These receptors originate from a woman aged 50 to 60 with acute or convalescent COVID-19.

The rearrangement uses TRBV2 and TRBJ1-2; a possible D gene is TRBD1 (5 bases). Germline V gene lookup returns CDR1 SNHLY and CDR2 FYNNEI. With 1 base removed from V and 1 base from J, the gap between germline ends came to 13 bases. There are 16 residues in the CDR3. The CDR3 DNA reads TGTGCCAGCAGTGAAGGTCGGCAGGGAGGTAACTATGGCTACACCTTC. Residues: CASSEGRQGGNYGYTF.

The rearrangement uses TRBV5-4 and TRBJ1-3; tentative D call: TRBD1 (6 bases). Trimming cost V 4 bases and J 3 bases, with 17 bases left between them. This CDR3 has 16 residues. Germline values: CDR1 SGHNT, CDR2 YYREEE (reference sequence). The CDR3 nucleotides read TGTGCCAGCAGCCCGCCGGGGGGCGCGGGTGGAAACACCATATATTTT. This translates into CASSPPGGAGGNTIYF. Based on the CDR3 plus reference TRBV5-4 and TRBJ1-3, the full variable domain is ETGVTQSPTHLIKTRGQQVTLRCSSQSGHNTVSWYQQALGQGPQFIFQYYREEENGRGNFPPRFSGLQFPNYSSELNVNALELDDSALYLCASSPPGGAGGNTIYFGEGSWLTVV.

V is TRBV20-1 and J is TRBJ1-1; D gene unclear. There are 11 residues in the CDR3. Germline loops: CDR1 DFQATT, CDR2 SNEGSKA (reference sequence). Trimming took off 6 bases at V and 1 base at J, with 6 bases between the two ends. CDR3 sequence (DNA): TGCAGTGCGGCAGGGAACACTGAAGCTTTCTTT. Encoded protein: CSAAGNTEAFF.

This rearrangement joins TRBV3-1 (or the pseudogene TRBV3-2) to TRBJ1-4; a weak D match, TRBD1 (6 bases). Trimming took off 4 bases at V and 0 bases at J, with 15 bases between the two ends. The germline gives CDR1 LGHDT, CDR2 YNNKEL (reference sequence). The CDR3 spans 17 residues. CDR3 sequence: CASSRYRDLTTNEKLFF. The CDR3 DNA follows: TGTGCCAGCAGCCGGTACAGGGACCTTACAACTAATGAAAAACTGTTTTTT.

This rearrangement joins TRBV25-1 to TRBJ1-6; TRBD1 might be the D (5 bases). Germline loops: CDR1 MGHDK, CDR2 SYGVNS. Between the trimmed V and J ends, which lost 10 bases and 8 bases, there was a span of 18 bases. The CDR3 length is 14 residues. The DNA for the CDR3 is TGTGCCATACGTCGACAGCGCCTTTATTCACCCCTCCACTTT. This encodes CAIRRQRLYSPLHF.

In DNA, the CDR3 is TGCAGCGCCCTGGGACTCTTCGCTGCAACCACAGATACGCAGTATTTT. Encoded protein: CSALGLFAATTDTQYF. The V gene is TRBV29-1, the J gene TRBJ2-3; D perhaps matches TRBD2 (6 bases). CDR3 length equals 16 residues. V was clipped by 7 bases and J by 2 bases, with 22 bases between them. Germline-derived CDR1 and CDR2 are SQVTM and ANQGSEA.

The V call is TRBV4-3, the J call TRBJ1-6; 8 nucleotides agree with TRBD1. V shed 0 bases and J 0 bases; nucleotides not matched to a gene: 7. Germline assignment: CDR1 LGHNA and CDR2 YSLEER. CDR3 length: 19 residues. CDR3 in amino acids: CASSQDRQGPSSYNSPLHF. The DNA of the CDR3 is TGCGCCAGCAGCCAAGATAGACAGGGGCCTAGCTCCTATAATTCACCCCTCCACTTT.

This chain connects TRBV24-1 to TRBJ1-2, with no clear D. Deletions cut 6 bases from V and 2 bases from J, with 9 bases between. Germline CDR1 is KGHDR and CDR2 is SFDVKD. This CDR3 is 13 amino acids long. DNA of the CDR3: TGTGCCACCAGTCCGGGGTTGAACTATGGCTACACCTTC. Protein product: CATSPGLNYGYTF.

The J gene is TRBJ1-2, the V gene TRBV9, with D unclear. Germline CDR1 and CDR2: SGDLS and YYNGEE. There are 12 residues in the CDR3. Trimming removed 0 bases from V and 7 bases from J, with 7 bases in between. The CDR3 is CASSVARSGYTF. The CDR3 coding sequence is TGTGCCAGCAGCGTAGCAAGGAGTGGCTACACCTTC.

The CDR3 spells CASSPTASGADTQYF. The CDR3 bases are TGTGCCAGCTCACCGACGGCTAGCGGGGCCGATACGCAGTATTTT. V usage is TRBV18 and J usage is TRBJ2-3, with TRBD2 identical over 9 bases. The length of the CDR3 is 15 residues. Germline V CDR1 and CDR2: KGHSH, LQKENI. The J segment lost 6 bases and the V segment lost 3 bases, leaving 7 bases of the junction unmatched.

This clone was seen more than once but under ten times. The CDR3 DNA follows: TGTGCCAGCAGCCCTGGAGAGCGTCAGCCCCAGCATTTT. It yields the protein CASSPGERQPQHF. This chain joins TRBV11-2 and TRBJ1-5; no clear D. Trimming shortened V by 5 bases and J by 6 bases, and 11 bases separated the two germline ends. This CDR3 has 13 residues. Germline values: CDR1 SGHAT, CDR2 FQNNGV.

Here the CDR3 reads CASSLEAGAMSGELFF. DNA for the CDR3: TGTGCCAGCAGCTTAGAAGCGGGAGCGATGTCCGGGGAGCTGTTTTTT. The chain carries TRBV7-9 and TRBJ2-2; TRBD2 agrees at 8 bases. The CDR3 contains 16 residues. From germline, CDR1 is SEHNR and CDR2 FQNEAQ (reference sequence). V lost 1 base, J lost 6 bases, and 7 bases stayed unmatched.

The CDR3 protein is CASSSPRGSGGYTF. The CDR3 DNA sequence: TGTGCCAGCAGTTCCCCCAGGGGCTCAGGTGGCTACACCTTC. The chain is built from TRBV28 and TRBJ1-2; a weak D match, TRBD1 (6 bases). V was pared by 4 bases and J by 7 bases, with 16 bases between. CDR1 is MDHEN, CDR2 SYDVKM, per germline. This CDR3 is built from 14 residues.

The gene calls are TRBV28 and TRBJ2-3; 10 bases agree with TRBD1. The CDR3 is made up of 18 amino acids. Germline V CDR1 and CDR2: MDHEN, SYDVKM. Trimming took 3 bases from V and 4 from J; bases not matched to a gene: 13. The CDR3 DNA sequence: TGTGCCAGCAGTTTCTACTCAGGGGGGACAGGGGACCCAGATACGCAGTATTTT. It codes for CASSFYSGGTGDPDTQYF.

V and J are TRBV6-5 and TRBJ1-3, with D uncertain. Looked up from germline, CDR1 is MNHEY and CDR2 is SVGAGI. V lost 6 bases, J lost 0 bases, and 9 bases lay in between. The CDR3 is made up of 14 amino acids. The chain's CDR3 is CASRPTGSGNTIYF. The CDR3 nucleotides are TGTGCCAGCAGACCGACGGGCTCTGGAAACACCATATATTTT.

The J gene is TRBJ1-5, the V gene TRBV7-6; 9 nucleotides align to TRBD1. J was trimmed by 0 bases and V by 5 bases; bases with no gene match: 11. The CDR3 loop spans 18 amino acids. CDR1 and CDR2 from the germline V gene are SGHVS and FNYEAQ. CDR3 amino acids: CASSSRDRESSSNQPQHF. Here the CDR3 DNA reads TGTGCCAGCAGCAGCCGGGACAGGGAGTCATCTAGCAATCAGCCCCAGCATTTT.

This clone has a single count. This chain joins TRBV6-2 or TRBV6-3 and TRBJ1-1; D is undetermined. There are 20 residues in the CDR3. The germline gives CDR1 MNHEY, CDR2 SVGEGT. V dropped 0 bases and J dropped 1 base, with 24 bases sitting between them. The CDR3 DNA reads as TGTGCCAGCAGTTACTCGAGTCTACGGGTCACTTCAGGAGGGAACACTGAAGCTTTCTTT. Residues: CASSYSSLRVTSGGNTEAFF.

The count of this clone is one. This chain joins TRBV7-9 and TRBJ1-2; D is possibly TRBD1 (5 bases). Germline V gene sequence: CDR1 SEHNR, CDR2 FQNEAQ (reference sequence). V was shortened by 6 bases and J by 6 bases, with 17 bases between the two germline ends. The CDR3 totals 14 residues. CDR3 DNA: TGTGCCAGCAGTTACCCGACAGTTCTGGATGGCTACACCTTC. Translation gives CASSYPTVLDGYTF.

V gene TRBV6-2 or TRBV6-3 combines with J gene TRBJ1-4; D unresolved. The ends were cut back, 2 bases at V and 5 bases at J, with 15 bases in the middle. Germline CDR1 is MNHEY and CDR2 is SVGEGT. This CDR3 has 16 amino acids. The CDR3 spells CASSYNEGTVNEKLFF. The CDR3 coding sequence is TGTGCCAGCAGTTACAATGAGGGAACGGTGAATGAAAAACTGTTTTTT.

This chain links TRBV7-9 with TRBJ2-5; D gene uncertain. The germline gives CDR1 SEHNR, CDR2 FQNEAQ (reference sequence). Trimming removed 4 bases from V and 0 bases from J, with 9 bases in between. The length of the CDR3 is 14 residues. CDR3 coding DNA: TGTGCCAGCAGCTCCTCTCACTACCAAGAGACCCAGTACTTC. It specifies CASSSSHYQETQYF. The full variable domain, completed using reference TRBV7-9 and TRBJ2-5, is DTGVSQNPRHKITKRGQNVTFRCDPISEHNRLYWYRQTLGQGPEFLTYFQNEAQLEKSRLLSDRFSAERPKGSFSTLEIQRTEQGDSAMYLCASSSSHYQETQYFGPGTRLLVL.